One and the same sample provided the 21 T cell receptor beta chains below, sequenced in a study of cytomegalovirus exposure and HLA in healthy donors. A multiplex PCR was run with 60 Vbeta primers and 13 Jbeta primers. The table came from immunoSEQ multiplex PCR; TCRdb's copy has only in-frame clones and leaves some out. The sample shows under 200,000 clones, 70% to 90% of them seen only once. Material: PBMCs. The receptors come from a man younger than 35 in good health and CMV-seropositive.

This chain joins TRBV30 and TRBJ1-2; D perhaps matches TRBD1 (5 bases). The CDR3 contains 12 residues. Germline V gene sequence: CDR1 GTSNPN, CDR2 SVGIG (reference sequence). V lost 3 bases and J 3 bases, leaving 8 bases between the germline ends. CDR3 in DNA: TGTGCCTGGAGGGGGGGGGACTATGGCTACACCTTC. This codes for CAWRGGDYGYTF. The variable domain in full, with the rest retrieved from reference TRBV30 and TRBJ1-2, is SQTIHQWPATLVQPVGSPLSLECTVEGTSNPNLYWYRQAAGRGLQLLFYSVGIGQISSEVPQNLSASRPQDRQFILSSKKLLLSDSGFYLCAWRGGDYGYTFGSGTRLTVV.

The chain couples TRBV4-3 to TRBJ1-1; D is unresolved. The germline V gene encodes CDR1 LGHNA and CDR2 YSLEER. CDR3 size: 15 residues. The V end was cut by 0 bases, the J end by 7 bases, with 15 bases between. The CDR3 loop reads CASSQEALARGEAFF. The CDR3 region has the DNA TGCGCCAGCAGCCAAGAGGCGCTGGCACGGGGTGAAGCTTTCTTT.

This chain joins TRBV5-1 and TRBJ2-5, with 12 nucleotides matching TRBD2. V shed 1 base and J 4 bases; nucleotides not matched to a gene: 2. This CDR3 contains 15 residues. Per germline, CDR1 SGHRS and CDR2 YFSETQ. DNA of the CDR3: TGCGCCAGCAGCTTGCTAGCGGGGGGGCCAGAGACCCAGTACTTC. It yields the protein CASSLLAGGPETQYF.

The chain uses TRBV7-9 and TRBJ2-5, with 8 nucleotides matching TRBD2. After removal of 1 base from V and 8 bases from J, the junction contained 9 bases not matched to a gene. The CDR3 covers 15 residues. Germline assignment: CDR1 SEHNR and CDR2 FQNEAQ (reference sequence). DNA for the CDR3: TGTGCCAGCAGCTTAGTAACTAGCGGTGCGGAAACCCAGTACTTC. The encoded protein is CASSLVTSGAETQYF.

The rearrangement links TRBV25-1 to TRBJ2-7; 9 bases are shared with TRBD1. This CDR3 region has 13 residues. With 6 bases clipped from V and 3 bases from J, the junction kept 3 bases outside the gene matches. Germline lookup yields CDR1 MGHDK and CDR2 SYGVNS. The CDR3 loop reads CASSRTGVYEQYF. CDR3 nucleotides: TGTGCCAGCAGCAGGACAGGGGTCTACGAGCAGTACTTC.

The chain recombines TRBV2 with TRBJ1-4; D call uncertain. Trimming shortened V by 4 bases and J by 8 bases, and 20 bases separated the two germline ends. This CDR3 region has 16 residues. Germline V gene sequence: CDR1 SNHLY, CDR2 FYNNEI. This chain's CDR3 is CASSGRDRFGEEKLFF. CDR3 nucleotide sequence: TGTGCCAGCAGTGGGAGGGATCGGTTCGGGGAAGAAAAACTGTTTTTT. Filled out from reference TRBV2 and TRBJ1-4, the complete variable domain reads EPEVTQTPSHQVTQMGQEVILRCVPISNHLYFYWYRQILGQKVEFLVSFYNNEISEKSEIFDDQFSVERPDGSNFTLKIRSTKLEDSAMYFCASSGRDRFGEEKLFFGSGTQLSVL.

The chain is built from TRBV7-9 and TRBJ2-5; 7 bases map to TRBD2. The CDR3 totals 15 residues. Germline V gene data show CDR1 as SEHNR and CDR2 as FQNEAQ (reference sequence). V lost 10 bases to trimming and J lost 4 bases; unmatched junction nucleotides: 15. The CDR3 spells CATLIVRGGGETQYF. The CDR3, as DNA: TGTGCCACCCTGATTGTAAGGGGCGGGGGAGAGACCCAGTACTTC. The full variable domain, its missing parts supplied by reference TRBV7-9 and TRBJ2-5, is DTGVSQNPRHKITKRGQNVTFRCDPISEHNRLYWYRQTLGQGPEFLTYFQNEAQLEKSRLLSDRFSAERPKGSFSTLEIQRTEQGDSAMYLCATLIVRGGGETQYFGPGTRLLVL.

Only a few counts were recorded for this clone. The CDR3 DNA reads as TGTGCCAGCAGTGAAGTGGCAGGGTACAATTCACCCCTCCACTTT. Its protein is CASSEVAGYNSPLHF. The rearrangement uses TRBV6-1 and TRBJ1-6, with D possibly matching TRBD1 (5 bases). The V gene lost 1 base and the J gene lost 7 bases, with 11 bases spanning the gap. This CDR3 is 15 amino acids long. CDR1 is MNHNS, CDR2 SASEGT, per germline.

V is TRBV7-9 and J is TRBJ2-5, with TRBD1 as a possible D gene (5 bases). CDR3 length: 13 residues. CDR1 is SEHNR, CDR2 FQNEAQ, per germline (reference sequence). The germline V and J ends were trimmed by 7 bases and 1 base, with 10 bases remaining between them. CDR3 sequence (DNA): TGTGCCAGCACAGCAGGGTTCCAAGAGACCCAGTACTTC. Its protein is CASTAGFQETQYF.

This chain links TRBV2 with TRBJ1-2, with 8 bases fitting TRBD1. The CDR3 spans 15 residues. Germline assignment: CDR1 SNHLY and CDR2 FYNNEI. J was trimmed by 4 bases and V by 0 bases; bases with no gene match: 4. The CDR3 protein is CASSEADRGSYGYTF. In nucleotides, the CDR3 is TGTGCCAGCAGTGAAGCTGACAGGGGAAGCTATGGCTACACCTTC. Combining the CDR3 with reference TRBV2 and TRBJ1-2 gives the whole variable domain EPEVTQTPSHQVTQMGQEVILRCVPISNHLYFYWYRQILGQKVEFLVSFYNNEISEKSEIFDDQFSVERPDGSNFTLKIRSTKLEDSAMYFCASSEADRGSYGYTFGSGTRLTVV.

The rearrangement uses TRBV27 and TRBJ2-1; 10 bases agree with TRBD1. The V gene's germline CDR1 is MNHEY and CDR2 SMNVEV (reference sequence). The V segment lost 3 bases and the J segment 7 bases; nucleotides outside the gene matches: 9. The CDR3 has 16 amino acids. CDR3 loop: CASSFLGTGDWNEQFF. In DNA, the CDR3 is TGTGCCAGCAGTTTTTTAGGGACAGGGGATTGGAATGAGCAGTTCTTC.

The gene calls are TRBV5-1 and TRBJ1-2; 7 bases fit TRBD1. CDR1 and CDR2 (germline): SGHRS, YFSETQ. The CDR3 totals 16 residues. V lost 0 bases and J lost 1; bases outside the gene matches: 6. The CDR3 loop is CASSLAVGQDNYGYTF. The CDR3, as DNA: TGCGCCAGCAGCTTGGCCGTAGGACAGGATAACTATGGCTACACCTTC. The complete variable domain, with remaining parts taken from reference TRBV5-1 and TRBJ1-2, reads KAGVTQTPRYLIKTRGQQVTLSCSPISGHRSVSWYQQTPGQGLQFLFEYFSETQRNKGNFPGRFSGRQFSNSRSEMNVSTLELGDSALYLCASSLAVGQDNYGYTFGSGTRLTVV.

The genes are TRBV6-5 and TRBJ1-5, with a possible D match to TRBD1 (5 bases). V was trimmed by 8 bases and J by 2 bases, leaving 13 bases between them. The V gene's germline CDR1 is MNHEY and CDR2 SVGAGI. CDR3 length: 14 residues. The CDR3 reads CASRPATGNQPQHF. The CDR3, as DNA: TGTGCCAGCCGACCCGCGACAGGCAATCAGCCCCAGCATTTT.

The chain links TRBV5-1 to TRBJ2-2, with 8 positions matching TRBD1. In germline, CDR1 is SGHRS, CDR2 YFSETQ. The CDR3 totals 15 residues. Losses at the gene ends were 4 bases for V and 0 bases for J; bases not matched to a gene: 2. The CDR3 region has the DNA TGCGCCAGCAGCACGGGACAGGCGAACACCGGGGAGCTGTTTTTT. It encodes CASSTGQANTGELFF.

The V call is TRBV11-2, the J call TRBJ2-7; tentatively, D is TRBD2 (7 bases). The CDR3 consists of 17 residues. The germline V gene has CDR1 SGHAT and CDR2 FQNNGV. V was pared by 1 base and J by 3 bases, with 19 bases between. CDR3 sequence (DNA): TGTGCCAGCAGCTTAGTTAAGGGGCAGGGGACTAACTACGAGCAGTACTTC. Its translation: CASSLVKGQGTNYEQYF.

This sequence joins TRBV5-4 and TRBJ2-3; TRBD2 matches 10 bases. J lost 0 bases, V lost 3 bases, and 7 bases had no gene match. This CDR3 has 17 residues. CDR1 and CDR2 (germline): SGHNT, YYREEE (reference sequence). The CDR3: CASSSRATSGSTDTQYF. The CDR3 DNA sequence: TGTGCCAGCAGCTCTCGCGCGACTAGCGGGAGCACAGATACGCAGTATTTT.

This clone came up once. The chain has TRBV30 and TRBJ2-5; 8 positions agree with TRBD2. The DNA end is more similar to TRBJ2-7, so the J call may be wrong. The V gene's germline CDR1 is GTSNPN and CDR2 SVGIG (reference sequence). This CDR3 comprises 13 residues. The DNA for the CDR3 is TGTGCCTGGAGCCCGGGGGGGACCTACGAGCAGTACTTC. It translates to CAWSPGGTYEQYF.

CDR3 residues: CASSSIGDNEQFF. For the CDR3, the DNA is TGTGCCAGCAGCTCCATCGGGGACAATGAGCAGTTCTTC. The rearrangement joins TRBV7-3 to TRBJ2-1, with a possible D match to TRBD2 (5 bases). V was shortened by 4 bases and J by 5 bases, with 9 bases between the two germline ends. Germline V gene lookup returns CDR1 SGHTA and CDR2 FQGTGA. The CDR3 runs 13 residues.

V is TRBV19 and J is TRBJ2-2, with D tentatively TRBD1 (6 bases). The ends were cut back, 4 bases at V and 3 bases at J, with 12 bases in the middle. This CDR3 contains 15 residues. In germline, CDR1 is LNHDA, CDR2 SQIVND (reference sequence). The CDR3, as DNA: TGTGCCAGTAGTAACAGGGAGCGCGACACCGGGGAGCTGTTTTTT. Translating gives CASSNRERDTGELFF.

On this clone: The sample has other DNA sequences that encode this CDR3 too. The chain joins TRBV27 to TRBJ2-3; the D gene is possibly TRBD1 (6 bases). Between the trimmed V and J ends, which lost 7 bases and 4 bases, there was a span of 21 bases. CDR3 length: 16 amino acids. The V gene's germline CDR1 is MNHEY and CDR2 SMNVEV (reference sequence). CDR3: CASTLRGTIGADTQYF. The CDR3 coding sequence is TGTGCCAGCACATTAAGAGGGACAATCGGAGCAGATACGCAGTATTTT.

The chain uses TRBV7-3 and TRBJ2-7; 12 nucleotides match TRBD2. Germline CDR1 and CDR2: SGHTA and FQGTGA. The CDR3 totals 14 residues. Trimming at V came to 5 bases and at J to 5 bases, leaving 4 bases not matched to a gene. The CDR3: CASSALAGGNEQYF. CDR3 DNA sequence: TGTGCCAGCAGCGCACTAGCGGGGGGCAACGAGCAGTACTTC.